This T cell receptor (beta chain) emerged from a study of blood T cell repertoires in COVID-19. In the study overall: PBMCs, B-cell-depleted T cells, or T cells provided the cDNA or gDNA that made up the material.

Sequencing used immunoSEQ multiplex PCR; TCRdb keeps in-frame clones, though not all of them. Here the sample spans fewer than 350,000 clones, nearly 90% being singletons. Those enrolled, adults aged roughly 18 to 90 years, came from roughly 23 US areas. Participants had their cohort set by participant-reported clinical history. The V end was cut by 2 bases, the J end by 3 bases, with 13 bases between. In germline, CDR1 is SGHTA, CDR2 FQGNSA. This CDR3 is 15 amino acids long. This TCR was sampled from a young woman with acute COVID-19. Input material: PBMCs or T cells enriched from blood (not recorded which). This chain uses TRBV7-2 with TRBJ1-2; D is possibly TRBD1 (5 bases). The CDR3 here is CASSLSRARDYGYTF. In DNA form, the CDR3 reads TGTGCCAGCAGCTTAAGCAGGGCCAGGGACTATGGCTACACCTTC.